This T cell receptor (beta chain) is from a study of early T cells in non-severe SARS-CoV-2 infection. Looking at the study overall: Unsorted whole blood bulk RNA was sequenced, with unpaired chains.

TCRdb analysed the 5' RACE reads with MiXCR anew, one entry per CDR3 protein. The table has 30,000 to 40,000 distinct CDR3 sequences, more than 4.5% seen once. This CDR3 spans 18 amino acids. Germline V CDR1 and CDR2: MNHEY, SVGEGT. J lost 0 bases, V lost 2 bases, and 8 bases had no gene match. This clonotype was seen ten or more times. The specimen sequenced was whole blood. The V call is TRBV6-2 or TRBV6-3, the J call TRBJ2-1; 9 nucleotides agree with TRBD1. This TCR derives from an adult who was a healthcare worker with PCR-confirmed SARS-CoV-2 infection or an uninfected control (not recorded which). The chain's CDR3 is CASSYPRQGGSSYNEQFF. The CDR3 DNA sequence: TGTGCCAGCAGTTACCCAAGACAGGGGGGTTCCTCCTACAATGAGCAGTTCTTC.